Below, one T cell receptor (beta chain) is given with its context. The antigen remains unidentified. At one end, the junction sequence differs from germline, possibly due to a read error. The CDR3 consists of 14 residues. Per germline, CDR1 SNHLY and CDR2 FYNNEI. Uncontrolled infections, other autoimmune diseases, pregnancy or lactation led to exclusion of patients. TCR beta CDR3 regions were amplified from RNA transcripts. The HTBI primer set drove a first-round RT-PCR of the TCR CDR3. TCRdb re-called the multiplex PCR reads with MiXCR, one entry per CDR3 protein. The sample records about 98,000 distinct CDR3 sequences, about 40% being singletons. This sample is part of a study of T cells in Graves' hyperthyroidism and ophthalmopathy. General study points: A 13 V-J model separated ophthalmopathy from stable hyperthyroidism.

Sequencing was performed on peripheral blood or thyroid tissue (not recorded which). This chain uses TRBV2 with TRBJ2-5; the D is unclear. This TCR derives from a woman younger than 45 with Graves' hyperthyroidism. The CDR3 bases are TGTGCCAGCAGTAAAGGGCCTGAGGCCGAGACCCAGCACTTC. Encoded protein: CASSKGPEAETQHF.